The clone carrying this T cell receptor (beta chain) came up a few times. This specimen belongs to a study of blood T cell repertoires in COVID-19. V lost 0 bases to trimming and J lost 1 base, with 9 bases between them. This CDR3 is built from 15 residues. Germline assignment: CDR1 MGHRA and CDR2 YSYEKL. Two negative PCRs, clearance, or symptom resolution characterized the recovered Cohort 3 donors. Authors' analysis steps: From reference gene primer amplification, estimates of nucleated cell counts were derived. Assay used: immunoSEQ multiplex PCR; TCRdb lists only in-frame clones, some missing. Clone size and the V and J calls come from that table; the DNA yielded D and trimming. This table has around 150,000 clones, approximately 80% appearing once.

This sequence joins TRBV4-1 and TRBJ1-1; tentative D call: TRBD1 (6 bases). The receptor was isolated from a woman in her fifties or sixties who had recovered from COVID-19. Sample: PBMCs or T cells enriched from blood (not recorded which). The CDR3 region has the DNA TGCGCCAGCAGCCAAGATGGCAGGGGGAACACTGAAGCTTTCTTT. Translating it yields CASSQDGRGNTEAFF.